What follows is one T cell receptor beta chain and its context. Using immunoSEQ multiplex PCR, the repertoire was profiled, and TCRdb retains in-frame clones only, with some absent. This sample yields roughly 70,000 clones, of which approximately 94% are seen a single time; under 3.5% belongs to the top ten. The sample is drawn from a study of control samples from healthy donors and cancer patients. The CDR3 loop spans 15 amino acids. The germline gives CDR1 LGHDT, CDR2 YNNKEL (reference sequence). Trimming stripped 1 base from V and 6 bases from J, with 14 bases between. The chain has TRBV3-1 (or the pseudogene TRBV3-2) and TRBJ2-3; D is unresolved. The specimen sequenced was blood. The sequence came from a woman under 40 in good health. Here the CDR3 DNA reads TGTGCCAGCAGCCAAGGCTCGACCCCAAGGGATACGCAGTATTTT. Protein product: CASSQGSTPRDTQYF.